These T cell receptor beta chains were read from a single sample in a study of blood T cell repertoires in COVID-19. Assay used: immunoSEQ multiplex PCR; TCRdb lists only in-frame clones, some missing. The sample shows 250,000 to 350,000 clones, approximately 92% of them seen only once. The sequenced material came from PBMCs or T cells enriched from blood (not recorded which). Receptors originate from a woman aged 25 to 45 who had recovered from COVID-19. The CDR3 runs from the conserved cysteine through the conserved F or W.

j_call: TRBJ2-7; v_call: TRBV27; cdr3_length: 13; cdr3_aa: CASSHLGRVEQYF
j_call: TRBJ2-2; v_call: TRBV27; cdr3_length: 16; cdr3_aa: CASSHRQGADMGELFF
j_call: TRBJ1-1; v_call: TRBV18; cdr3_length: 16; cdr3_aa: CASSHLPQAQNTEAFF
j_call: TRBJ2-1; v_call: TRBV18; cdr3_length: 11; cdr3_aa: CASSQRGEQFF
j_call: TRBJ2-3; v_call: TRBV30; cdr3_length: 13; cdr3_aa: CAWSGGPVDTQYF
j_call: TRBJ1-2; v_call: TRBV28; cdr3_length: 14; cdr3_aa: CASSQGNYNYGYTF
j_call: TRBJ2-2; v_call: TRBV19; cdr3_length: 15; cdr3_aa: CASSSSQGNTGELFF
j_call: TRBJ2-6; v_call: TRBV28; cdr3_length: 16; cdr3_aa: CASSLGHPSGANVLTF
j_call: TRBJ2-7; v_call: TRBV2; cdr3_length: 15; cdr3_aa: CASSERPRGVREQYF
j_call: TRBJ1-4; v_call: TRBV2; cdr3_length: 15; cdr3_aa: CATRDRSTRGEKLFF
j_call: TRBJ2-1; v_call: TRBV28; cdr3_length: 16; cdr3_aa: CATSPRQGPSYNEQFF
j_call: TRBJ2-5; v_call: TRBV19; cdr3_length: 13; cdr3_aa: CASSPRRFETQYF
j_call: TRBJ2-3; v_call: TRBV11-2; cdr3_length: 17; cdr3_aa: CASSLRTSGTSTDTQYF
j_call: TRBJ2-7; v_call: TRBV4-2; cdr3_length: 15; cdr3_aa: CASSPRRTFWDEQYF
j_call: TRBJ2-3; v_call: TRBV3-1/TRBV3-2; cdr3_length: 19; cdr3_aa: CASSQKFVGLAGVTDTQYF
j_call: TRBJ2-7; v_call: TRBV27; cdr3_length: 15; cdr3_aa: CASSLVTSGSYEQYF
j_call: TRBJ2-1; v_call: TRBV27; cdr3_length: 13; cdr3_aa: CASASGGYNEQFF
j_call: TRBJ2-3; v_call: TRBV5-1; cdr3_length: 16; cdr3_aa: CASSSGRLAGGDTQYF
j_call: TRBJ2-7; v_call: TRBV19; cdr3_length: 14; cdr3_aa: CASSITGGQGEQYF
j_call: TRBJ1-5; v_call: TRBV14; cdr3_length: 17; cdr3_aa: CASSFQQSLNFNQPQHF
j_call: TRBJ2-1; v_call: TRBV5-1; cdr3_length: 15; cdr3_aa: CASSLGQDNYNEQFF
j_call: TRBJ1-2; v_call: TRBV7-2; cdr3_length: 18; cdr3_aa: CASSQIIRDRTANYGYTF
j_call: TRBJ2-1; v_call: TRBV19; cdr3_length: 15; cdr3_aa: CASSIHIGLVDEQFF
j_call: TRBJ1-3; v_call: TRBV21-1; cdr3_length: 15; cdr3_aa: CASDTGANSGNTIYF
j_call: TRBJ2-1; v_call: TRBV14; cdr3_length: 16; cdr3_aa: CASSLDWTGRRAEQFF
j_call: TRBJ2-7; v_call: TRBV9; cdr3_length: 18; cdr3_aa: CASSVGLAGSSNEHEQYF
j_call: TRBJ2-3; v_call: TRBV12-3/TRBV12-4; cdr3_length: 13; cdr3_aa: CASSRGSTDTQYF
j_call: TRBJ2-4; v_call: TRBV5-1; cdr3_length: 17; cdr3_aa: CASSLNWGTDTKNIQYF
j_call: TRBJ2-3; v_call: TRBV4-2; cdr3_length: 15; cdr3_aa: CASSQEAFGTDTQYF
j_call: TRBJ2-7; v_call: TRBV27; cdr3_length: 14; cdr3_aa: CASRRTQGADEQYF
j_call: TRBJ1-5; v_call: TRBV5-1; cdr3_length: 16; cdr3_aa: CASSLQPDNSNQPQHF
j_call: TRBJ2-5; v_call: TRBV5-5; cdr3_length: 13; cdr3_aa: CASILTRGETQYF
j_call: TRBJ2-2; v_call: TRBV7-9; cdr3_length: 16; cdr3_aa: CASSPGLAANTRELFF
j_call: TRBJ1-5; v_call: TRBV15; cdr3_length: 14; cdr3_aa: CATTFTGGGQPQHF
j_call: TRBJ1-1; v_call: TRBV7-8; cdr3_length: 12; cdr3_aa: CASSPRFTEAFF
j_call: TRBJ2-3; v_call: TRBV2; cdr3_length: 13; cdr3_aa: CASSDRSTDTQYF
j_call: TRBJ2-7; v_call: TRBV5-6; cdr3_length: 14; cdr3_aa: CASSPPGQGYEQYF
j_call: TRBJ1-1; v_call: TRBV30; cdr3_length: 11; cdr3_aa: CAWSLDTEAFF
j_call: TRBJ2-3; v_call: TRBV7-2; cdr3_length: 13; cdr3_aa: CASSLVFRDTQYF
j_call: TRBJ2-7; v_call: TRBV19; cdr3_length: 15; cdr3_aa: CASSNSGRSSYEQYF
j_call: TRBJ2-4; v_call: TRBV7-2; cdr3_length: 17; cdr3_aa: CASSPRQDGLAENIQYF
j_call: TRBJ2-7; v_call: TRBV9; cdr3_length: 15; cdr3_aa: CASSVGVAGDAEQYF
j_call: TRBJ2-2; v_call: TRBV6-2/TRBV6-3; cdr3_length: 17; cdr3_aa: CASSYSYRSSGSGELFF
j_call: TRBJ1-4; v_call: TRBV19; cdr3_length: 11; cdr3_aa: CASSNNRVLFF
j_call: TRBJ2-1; v_call: TRBV4-2; cdr3_length: 15; cdr3_aa: CASSQAEASYNEQFF
j_call: TRBJ2-1; v_call: TRBV10-3; cdr3_length: 15; cdr3_aa: CAISPTSGRVNEQFF
j_call: TRBJ1-3; v_call: TRBV28; cdr3_length: 14; cdr3_aa: CASRIGGAGNTIYF
j_call: TRBJ2-7; v_call: TRBV15; cdr3_length: 17; cdr3_aa: CATSKSLLAGSYDKQYF
j_call: TRBJ2-3; v_call: TRBV28; cdr3_length: 16; cdr3_aa: CASSPTLSGIGDTQYF
j_call: TRBJ2-3; v_call: TRBV14; cdr3_length: 16; cdr3_aa: CASSLRGLAGADTQYF
j_call: TRBJ1-5; v_call: TRBV15; cdr3_length: 15; cdr3_aa: CATSKTGGRTQPQHF
j_call: TRBJ2-5; v_call: TRBV5-1; cdr3_length: 15; cdr3_aa: CASSVNVVPQETQYF
j_call: TRBJ2-7; v_call: TRBV18; cdr3_length: 15; cdr3_aa: CASSPLAGGVHEQYF
j_call: TRBJ2-5; v_call: TRBV6-5; cdr3_length: 14; cdr3_aa: CASSPGLIQETQYF
j_call: TRBJ1-5; v_call: TRBV19; cdr3_length: 12; cdr3_aa: CASSIGREPQHF
j_call: TRBJ1-4; v_call: TRBV5-1; cdr3_length: 14; cdr3_aa: CASSLGGRREKLFF
j_call: TRBJ1-6; v_call: TRBV6-5; cdr3_length: 15; cdr3_aa: CASSYSGQYNSPLHF
j_call: TRBJ2-3; v_call: TRBV25-1; cdr3_length: 14; cdr3_aa: CARSDAGTGAPQYF
j_call: TRBJ2-1; v_call: TRBV28; cdr3_length: 14; cdr3_aa: CASRPGQGPNEQFF